This T cell receptor (beta chain) comes out of a study of blood T cell repertoires in COVID-19. Study in general: The study drew acute and convalescent COVID-19 samples from the United States, Italy and Spain. Nucleic acid was either cDNA or gDNA, and it came from T cells, B-cell-depleted T cells, or PBMCs.

This clone was seen only once. Different DNA sequences within this sample yield the same CDR3. Per the germline V gene, CDR1 is KGHDR and CDR2 is SFDVKD. This CDR3 is built from 12 residues. Trimming left V 7 bases short and J 5 bases short, with 10 bases between. In the study's own analysis: Cell counts per sample came from amplifying reference gene primers. Clones were read by immunoSEQ multiplex PCR, and TCRdb kept only the in-frame ones, dropping some. The DNA gave D and trimming, while V, J and clone size come from that table. Of about 240,000 clones in the sample, approximately 87% are singletons; the top ten hold 5.5% to 6.5%.

The receptor was derived from a man between 60 and 75 years old with acute or convalescent COVID-19. The chain links TRBV24-1 to TRBJ1-1, with D uncertain. The sample consisted of peripheral blood. The CDR3 bases are TGTGCCACCAGCGACCGAGGGACTGAAGCTTTCTTT. Protein: CATSDRGTEAFF.